A selection of T cell receptor beta chains follows, all from one sample in a study of blood T cell repertoires in COVID-19. Produced via immunoSEQ multiplex PCR; TCRdb's table is partial and in-frame only. This sample has about 240,000 clones; around 85% occur once, and the top ten carry around 5.5%. Input material: peripheral blood. The origin of the receptors is a man aged 50 to 60 with COVID-19, enrolled during active disease. Both conserved end residues are part of each CDR3. Each record gives: V gene, clone size, J gene, CDR3 protein. Expanded clones get a size class; other rows say once, few or many, or leave the size out.

V gene: TRBV6-6
clone size: NA
J gene: TRBJ2-3
CDR3 protein: CAIKPPGQGTDTQYF

V gene: TRBV14
clone size: NA
J gene: TRBJ1-1
CDR3 protein: CASSQDRGGEAFF

V gene: TRBV10-3
clone size: NA
J gene: TRBJ2-7
CDR3 protein: CAIMSGQSRYEQYF

V gene: TRBV7-8
clone size: NA
J gene: TRBJ2-7
CDR3 protein: CASSLVAGIEQYF

V gene: TRBV5-5
clone size: NA
J gene: TRBJ1-5
CDR3 protein: CASSLRSNQPQHF

V gene: TRBV18
clone size: NA
J gene: TRBJ1-1
CDR3 protein: CASSPSALPGTEAFF

V gene: TRBV3-1/TRBV3-2
clone size: NA
J gene: TRBJ2-2
CDR3 protein: CASSPPQNTGELFF

V gene: TRBV9
clone size: NA
J gene: TRBJ2-2
CDR3 protein: CASGPSGDRGPGELFF

V gene: TRBV27
clone size: NA
J gene: TRBJ2-7
CDR3 protein: CASSSNRDSYEQYF

V gene: TRBV7-9
clone size: once
J gene: TRBJ1-4
CDR3 protein: CASSLAQARGEKLFF

V gene: TRBV13
clone size: NA
J gene: TRBJ2-7
CDR3 protein: CASSLGQGDLAEQYF

V gene: TRBV24-1
clone size: NA
J gene: TRBJ1-3
CDR3 protein: CATSIPGQGEYSGNTIYF

V gene: TRBV5-6
clone size: once
J gene: TRBJ2-3
CDR3 protein: CASSLAVYGSSTDTQYF

V gene: TRBV29-1
clone size: few
J gene: TRBJ2-5
CDR3 protein: CSVELDSGGTQYF

V gene: TRBV4-3
clone size: NA
J gene: TRBJ1-1
CDR3 protein: CASSRTPGVEAFF

V gene: TRBV2
clone size: once
J gene: TRBJ2-7
CDR3 protein: CASSPTSGGAYEQYF

V gene: TRBV27
clone size: once
J gene: TRBJ2-5
CDR3 protein: CASSLRDREETQYF

V gene: TRBV30
clone size: NA
J gene: TRBJ1-6
CDR3 protein: CAWSEAFGYGSPLHF

V gene: TRBV3-1/TRBV3-2
clone size: NA
J gene: TRBJ1-2
CDR3 protein: CASSQDIRGNYGYTF

V gene: TRBV9
clone size: NA
J gene: TRBJ1-2
CDR3 protein: CASSVGLTGNYGYTF

V gene: TRBV5-1
clone size: few
J gene: TRBJ1-2
CDR3 protein: CASSPTGTGSYGYTF

V gene: TRBV19
clone size: NA
J gene: TRBJ1-1
CDR3 protein: CASSYAAEAFF

V gene: TRBV2
clone size: few
J gene: TRBJ1-2
CDR3 protein: CASSADRAAGYTF

V gene: TRBV28
clone size: NA
J gene: TRBJ2-1
CDR3 protein: CASSRQGSSYNEQFF

V gene: TRBV5-4
clone size: once
J gene: TRBJ2-2
CDR3 protein: CASSAAERGGQGGELFF

V gene: TRBV25-1
clone size: NA
J gene: TRBJ2-7
CDR3 protein: CASSEYLLAGGNYEQYF

V gene: TRBV3-1/TRBV3-2
clone size: NA
J gene: TRBJ2-5
CDR3 protein: CASSLGRGPYQETQYF

V gene: TRBV27
clone size: NA
J gene: TRBJ2-1
CDR3 protein: CASTRAGGSYNEQFF

V gene: TRBV5-5
clone size: NA
J gene: TRBJ2-7
CDR3 protein: CASSQGGTSGDEQYF

V gene: TRBV3-1/TRBV3-2
clone size: NA
J gene: TRBJ1-2
CDR3 protein: CASSQRRVGYTF

V gene: TRBV6-5
clone size: NA
J gene: TRBJ1-2
CDR3 protein: CATSQPKSDGYTF

V gene: TRBV28
clone size: NA
J gene: TRBJ2-5
CDR3 protein: CASSFRLAGGETQYF

V gene: TRBV20-1
clone size: NA
J gene: TRBJ1-5
CDR3 protein: CSASPSSNQPQHF

V gene: TRBV29-1
clone size: NA
J gene: TRBJ1-1
CDR3 protein: CSAARVLNTEAFF

V gene: TRBV18
clone size: NA
J gene: TRBJ1-3
CDR3 protein: CASSRQGTSGNTIYF

V gene: TRBV5-5
clone size: NA
J gene: TRBJ1-1
CDR3 protein: CASSLATGGGTTEAFF

V gene: TRBV7-9
clone size: NA
J gene: TRBJ2-1
CDR3 protein: CASSLAPGYRVNEQFF

V gene: TRBV9
clone size: NA
J gene: TRBJ2-1
CDR3 protein: CASSASDYNEQFF

V gene: TRBV9
clone size: NA
J gene: TRBJ2-3
CDR3 protein: CASSWTSGGADTQYF

V gene: TRBV5-1
clone size: NA
J gene: TRBJ2-5
CDR3 protein: CASSHQGLGETQYF

V gene: TRBV14
clone size: NA
J gene: TRBJ1-1
CDR3 protein: CASSPIDRGSTEAFF

V gene: TRBV5-1
clone size: NA
J gene: TRBJ1-6
CDR3 protein: CASSLAGTVNLGSPLHF

V gene: TRBV4-3
clone size: NA
J gene: TRBJ2-3
CDR3 protein: CASSEGGLAGNTQYF

V gene: TRBV7-9
clone size: NA
J gene: TRBJ1-1
CDR3 protein: CASNPTGRNTEAFF

V gene: TRBV6-5
clone size: NA
J gene: TRBJ1-3
CDR3 protein: CASSYTRDSGNTIYF

V gene: TRBV12-3/TRBV12-4
clone size: NA
J gene: TRBJ2-7
CDR3 protein: CATSRGFRGEQYF

V gene: TRBV27
clone size: NA
J gene: TRBJ2-1
CDR3 protein: CASSLSIPRQGAWHEQFF

V gene: TRBV13
clone size: NA
J gene: TRBJ1-6
CDR3 protein: CASSSSDRASPLHF

V gene: TRBV15
clone size: NA
J gene: TRBJ2-5
CDR3 protein: CATSRDGLQVETQYF

V gene: TRBV9
clone size: NA
J gene: TRBJ2-3
CDR3 protein: CASSVGTSGLTDTQYF

V gene: TRBV19
clone size: NA
J gene: TRBJ1-1
CDR3 protein: CASSRDRNTEAFF

V gene: TRBV7-8
clone size: NA
J gene: TRBJ1-1
CDR3 protein: CASSLGTQAEAFF

V gene: TRBV5-1
clone size: NA
J gene: TRBJ2-5
CDR3 protein: CASSWGLAGGQETQYF

V gene: TRBV4-1
clone size: NA
J gene: TRBJ1-5
CDR3 protein: CASSPSGPGWGQPQHF